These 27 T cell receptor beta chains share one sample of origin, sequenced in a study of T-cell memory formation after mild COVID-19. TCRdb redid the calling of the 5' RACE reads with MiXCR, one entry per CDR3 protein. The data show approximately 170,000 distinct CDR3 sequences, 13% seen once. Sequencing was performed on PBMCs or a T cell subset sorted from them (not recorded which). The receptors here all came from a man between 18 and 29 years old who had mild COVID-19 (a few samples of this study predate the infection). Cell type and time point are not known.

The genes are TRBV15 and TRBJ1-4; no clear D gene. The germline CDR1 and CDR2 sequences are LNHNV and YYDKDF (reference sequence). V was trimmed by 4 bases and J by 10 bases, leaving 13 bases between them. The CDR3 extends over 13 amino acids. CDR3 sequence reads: CATSTDTARKLFF. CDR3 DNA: TGTGCCACCAGCACAGACACAGCTCGAAAACTGTTTTTT.

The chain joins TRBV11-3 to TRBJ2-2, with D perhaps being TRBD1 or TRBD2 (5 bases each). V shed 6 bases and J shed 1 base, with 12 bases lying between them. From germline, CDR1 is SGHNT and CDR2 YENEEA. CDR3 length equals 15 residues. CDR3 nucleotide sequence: TGTGCCAGCAGATGGGGGATGGAGAACACCGGGGAGCTGTTTTTT. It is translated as CASRWGMENTGELFF. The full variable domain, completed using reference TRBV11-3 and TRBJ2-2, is EAGVVQSPRYKIIEKKQPVAFWCNPISGHNTLYWYLQNLGQGPELLIRYENEEAVDDSQLPKDRFSAERLKGVDSTLKIQPAELGDSAVYLCASRWGMENTGELFFGEGSRLTVL.

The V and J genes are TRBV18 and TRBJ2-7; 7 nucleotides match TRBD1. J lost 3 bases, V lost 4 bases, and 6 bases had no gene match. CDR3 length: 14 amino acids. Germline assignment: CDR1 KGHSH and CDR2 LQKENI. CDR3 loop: CASSLDRAGYEQYF. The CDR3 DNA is TGTGCCAGCTCACTAGACAGGGCCGGCTACGAGCAGTACTTC. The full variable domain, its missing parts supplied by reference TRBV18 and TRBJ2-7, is NAGVMQNPRHLVRRRGQEARLRCSPMKGHSHVYWYRQLPEEGLKFMVYLQKENIIDESGMPKERFSAEFPKEGPSILRIQQVVRGDSAAYFCASSLDRAGYEQYFGPGTRLTVT.

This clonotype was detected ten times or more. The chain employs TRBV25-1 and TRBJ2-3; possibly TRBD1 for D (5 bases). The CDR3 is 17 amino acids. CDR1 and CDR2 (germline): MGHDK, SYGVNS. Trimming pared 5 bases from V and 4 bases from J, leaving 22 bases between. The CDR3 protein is CASSQRTVGEGADTQYF. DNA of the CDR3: TGTGCCAGCAGTCAGAGGACCGTAGGGGAAGGAGCAGATACGCAGTATTTT.

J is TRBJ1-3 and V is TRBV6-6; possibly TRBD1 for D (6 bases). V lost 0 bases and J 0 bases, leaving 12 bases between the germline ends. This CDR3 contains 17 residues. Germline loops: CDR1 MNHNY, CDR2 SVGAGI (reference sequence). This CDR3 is CASSYSGGGSSGNTIYF. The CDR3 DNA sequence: TGTGCCAGCAGTTACTCGGGGGGCGGGAGCTCTGGAAACACCATATATTTT.

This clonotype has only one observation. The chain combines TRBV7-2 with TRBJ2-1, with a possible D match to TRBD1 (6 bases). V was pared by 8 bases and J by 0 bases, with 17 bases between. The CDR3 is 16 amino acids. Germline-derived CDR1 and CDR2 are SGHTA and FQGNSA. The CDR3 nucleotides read TGTGCCAGCCAGGGGAGAGGGCACCTCTCCTACAATGAGCAGTTCTTC. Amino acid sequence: CASQGRGHLSYNEQFF.

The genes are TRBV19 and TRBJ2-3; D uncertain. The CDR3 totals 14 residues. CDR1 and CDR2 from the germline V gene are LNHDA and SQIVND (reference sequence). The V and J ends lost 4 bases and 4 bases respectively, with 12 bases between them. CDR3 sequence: CASSTRPDADTQYF. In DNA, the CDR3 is TGTGCCAGTAGTACACGTCCGGACGCAGATACGCAGTATTTT.

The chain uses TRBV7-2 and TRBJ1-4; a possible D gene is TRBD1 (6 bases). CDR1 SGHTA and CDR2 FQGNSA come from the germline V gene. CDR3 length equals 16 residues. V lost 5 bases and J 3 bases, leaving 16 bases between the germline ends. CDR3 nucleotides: TGTGCCAGCAGCCCATCTAGGGAGGGGGCTAATGAAAAACTGTTTTTT. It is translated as CASSPSREGANEKLFF.

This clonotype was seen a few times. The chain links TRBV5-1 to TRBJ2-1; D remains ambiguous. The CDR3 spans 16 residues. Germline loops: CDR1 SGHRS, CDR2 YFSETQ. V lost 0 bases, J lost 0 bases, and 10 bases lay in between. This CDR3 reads CASSLGGSSSYNEQFF. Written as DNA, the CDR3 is TGCGCCAGCAGCTTGGGTGGCAGCAGCTCCTACAATGAGCAGTTCTTC.

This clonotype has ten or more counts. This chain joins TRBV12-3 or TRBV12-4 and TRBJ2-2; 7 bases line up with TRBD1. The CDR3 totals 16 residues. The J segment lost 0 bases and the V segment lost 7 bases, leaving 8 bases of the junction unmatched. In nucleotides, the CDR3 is TGTGCCAGCAAGGTGCTAGGGGGCGCGAACACCGGGGAGCTGTTTTTT. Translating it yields CASKVLGGANTGELFF.

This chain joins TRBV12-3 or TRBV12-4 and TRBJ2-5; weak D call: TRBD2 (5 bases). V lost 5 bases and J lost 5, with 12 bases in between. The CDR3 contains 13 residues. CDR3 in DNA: TGTGCCAGCAGTCGGACGCGGGCGGAGACCCAGTACTTC. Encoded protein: CASSRTRAETQYF.

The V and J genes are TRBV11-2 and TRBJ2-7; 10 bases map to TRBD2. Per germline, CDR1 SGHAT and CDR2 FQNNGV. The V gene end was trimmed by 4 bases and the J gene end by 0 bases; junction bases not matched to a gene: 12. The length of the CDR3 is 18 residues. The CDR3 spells CASSSRGSGGPHSYEQYV. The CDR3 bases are TGTGCCAGCAGCTCCCGGGGTAGCGGGGGGCCCCACTCCTACGAGCAGTACGTC.

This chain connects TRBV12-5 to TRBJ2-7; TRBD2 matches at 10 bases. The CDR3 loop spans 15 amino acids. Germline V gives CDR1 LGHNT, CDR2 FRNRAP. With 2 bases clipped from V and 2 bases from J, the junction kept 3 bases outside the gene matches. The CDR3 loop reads CASGLSSGGTYEQYF. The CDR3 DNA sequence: TGTGCTAGTGGTTTGAGTAGCGGGGGGACCTACGAGCAGTACTTC.

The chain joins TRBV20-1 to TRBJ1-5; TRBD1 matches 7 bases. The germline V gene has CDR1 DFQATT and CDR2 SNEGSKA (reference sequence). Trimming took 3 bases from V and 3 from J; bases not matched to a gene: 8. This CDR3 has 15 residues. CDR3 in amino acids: CSASRTGYINQPQHF. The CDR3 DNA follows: TGCAGTGCTAGCCGGACAGGTTATATCAATCAGCCCCAGCATTTT.

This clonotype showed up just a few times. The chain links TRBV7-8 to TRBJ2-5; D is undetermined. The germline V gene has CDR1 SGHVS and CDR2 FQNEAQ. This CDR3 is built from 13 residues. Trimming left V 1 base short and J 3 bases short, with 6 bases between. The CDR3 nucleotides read TGTGCCAGCAGCTTAGGCTGGGAAGAGACCCAGTACTTC. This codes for CASSLGWEETQYF.

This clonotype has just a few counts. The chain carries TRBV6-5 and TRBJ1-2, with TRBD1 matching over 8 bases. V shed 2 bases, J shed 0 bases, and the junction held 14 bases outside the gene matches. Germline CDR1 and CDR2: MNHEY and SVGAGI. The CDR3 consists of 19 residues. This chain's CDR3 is CASSYLSPGQALANYGYTF. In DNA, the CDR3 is TGTGCCAGCAGTTACCTCTCCCCGGGACAGGCATTAGCTAACTATGGCTACACCTTC.

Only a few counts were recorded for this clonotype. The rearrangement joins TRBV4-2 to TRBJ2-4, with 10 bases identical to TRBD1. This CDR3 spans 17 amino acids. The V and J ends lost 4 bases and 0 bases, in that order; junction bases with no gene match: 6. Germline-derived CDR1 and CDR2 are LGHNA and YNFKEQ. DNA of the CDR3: TGTGCCAGCAGCCCCGGACAGGGGGAATCAGCCAAAAACATTCAGTACTTC. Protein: CASSPGQGESAKNIQYF.

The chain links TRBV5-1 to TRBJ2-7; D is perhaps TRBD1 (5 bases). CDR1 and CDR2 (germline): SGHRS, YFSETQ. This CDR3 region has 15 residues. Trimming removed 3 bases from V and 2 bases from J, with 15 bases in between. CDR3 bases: TGCGCCAGCAGCTGGTTAGGGGCAAGAACCTACGAGCAGTACTTC. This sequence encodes CASSWLGARTYEQYF.

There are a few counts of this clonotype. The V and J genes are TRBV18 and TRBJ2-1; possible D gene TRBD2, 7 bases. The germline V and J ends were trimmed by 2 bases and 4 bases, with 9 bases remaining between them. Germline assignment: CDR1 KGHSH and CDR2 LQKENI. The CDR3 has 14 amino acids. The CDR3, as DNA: TGTGCCAGCTCACCAGCGGGGGCATACAATGAGCAGTTCTTC. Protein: CASSPAGAYNEQFF.

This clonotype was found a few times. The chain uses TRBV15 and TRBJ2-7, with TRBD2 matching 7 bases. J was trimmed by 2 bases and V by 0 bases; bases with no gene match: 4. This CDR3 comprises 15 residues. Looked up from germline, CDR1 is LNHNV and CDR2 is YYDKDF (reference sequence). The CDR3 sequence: CATSRDPSGAYEQYF. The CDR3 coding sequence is TGTGCCACCAGCAGAGATCCGAGCGGGGCCTACGAGCAGTACTTC.

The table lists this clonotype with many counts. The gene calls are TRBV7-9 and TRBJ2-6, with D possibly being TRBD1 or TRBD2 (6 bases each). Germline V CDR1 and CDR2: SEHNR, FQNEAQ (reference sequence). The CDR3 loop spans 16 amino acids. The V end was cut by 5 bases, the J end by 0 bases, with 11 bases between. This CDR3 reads CASSTGATSGANVLTF. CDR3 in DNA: TGTGCCAGCAGCACGGGGGCAACCTCTGGGGCCAACGTCCTGACTTTC.

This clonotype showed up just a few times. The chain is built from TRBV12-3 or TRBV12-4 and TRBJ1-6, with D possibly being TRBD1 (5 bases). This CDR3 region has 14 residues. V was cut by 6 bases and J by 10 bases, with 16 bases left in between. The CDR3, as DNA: TGTGCCAGCAGCCCAAGGGGAGATCAGTCACCCCTCCACTTT. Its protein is CASSPRGDQSPLHF.

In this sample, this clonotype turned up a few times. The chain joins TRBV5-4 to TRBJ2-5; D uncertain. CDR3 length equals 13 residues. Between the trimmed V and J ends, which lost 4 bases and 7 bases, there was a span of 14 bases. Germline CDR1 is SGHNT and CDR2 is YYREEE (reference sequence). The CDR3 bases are TGTGCCAGCAGCATGGACCGACCCGGGACCCAGTACTTC. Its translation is CASSMDRPGTQYF.

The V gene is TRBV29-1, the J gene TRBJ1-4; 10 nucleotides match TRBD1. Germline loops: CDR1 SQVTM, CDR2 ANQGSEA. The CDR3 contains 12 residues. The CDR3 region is CSFRDRGEKLFF. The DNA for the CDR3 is TGCAGTTTCCGGGACAGGGGTGAAAAACTGTTTTTT.

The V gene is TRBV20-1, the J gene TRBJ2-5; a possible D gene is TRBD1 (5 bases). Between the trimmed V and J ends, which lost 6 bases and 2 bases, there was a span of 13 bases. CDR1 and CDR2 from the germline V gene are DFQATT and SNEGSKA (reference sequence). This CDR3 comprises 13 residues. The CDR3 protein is CSAVGPGQETQYF. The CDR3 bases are TGCAGTGCCGTCGGCCCAGGGCAAGAGACCCAGTACTTC.

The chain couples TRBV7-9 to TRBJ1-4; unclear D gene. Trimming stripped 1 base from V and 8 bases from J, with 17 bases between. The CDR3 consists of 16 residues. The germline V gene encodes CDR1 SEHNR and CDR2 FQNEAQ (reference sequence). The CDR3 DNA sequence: TGTGCCAGCAGCTTAGGTCGAGGGAATATATTGGAAAAACTGTTTTTT. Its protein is CASSLGRGNILEKLFF. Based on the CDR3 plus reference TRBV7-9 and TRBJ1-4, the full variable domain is DTGVSQNPRHKITKRGQNVTFRCDPISEHNRLYWYRQTLGQGPEFLTYFQNEAQLEKSRLLSDRFSAERPKGSFSTLEIQRTEQGDSAMYLCASSLGRGNILEKLFFGSGTQLSVL.

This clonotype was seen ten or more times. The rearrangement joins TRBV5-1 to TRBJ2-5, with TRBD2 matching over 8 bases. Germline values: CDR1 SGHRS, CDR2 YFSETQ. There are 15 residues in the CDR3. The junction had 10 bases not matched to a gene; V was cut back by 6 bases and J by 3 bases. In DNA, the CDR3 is TGCGCCAGCACCCGGTCTTCGGGGGGGGAAGAGACCCAGTACTTC. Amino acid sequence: CASTRSSGGEETQYF.